This T cell receptor beta chain came from a study of blood T cells in healthy people across ages. V dropped 6 bases and J dropped 3; count of bases not matched to a gene: 8. CDR3 size: 16 residues. Looked up from germline, CDR1 is DFQATT and CDR2 is SNEGSKA (reference sequence). A second PCR of 7 to 11 cycles used a sample-barcoded 5' primer and a J-beta primer mix. TCRdb fed the 5' RACE reads into MiXCR, producing one record per CDR3 protein. The sample has over 950,000 distinct CDR3 sequences, roughly 47% seen once. The chain combines TRBV20-1 with TRBJ1-6, with TRBD1 matching 10 bases. The TCR originated in a woman in her fifties or sixties in good health. Sequenced sample: blood. In nucleotides, the CDR3 is TGCAGTGCCTCCCCGGGACAGGGGCGCTATAATTCACCCCTCCACTTT. It is translated as CSASPGQGRYNSPLHF.